This TCR beta chain came from a study of T cell repertoires in cytomegalovirus infection. Study-wide background: An indication of both CMV infection and matching HLA type came from public TCR beta signatures. The study, taken as a whole, reports: In two of eight donors, the top clonotype was HLA-C-restricted CMV-specific.

Remarks on this clonotype: Its antigen is not identified.

TCRdb reprocessed the reads via MiXCR and lists one record per CDR3 protein. The repertoire has about 250,000 distinct CDR3 sequences, about a sixth of them found once; the top ten carry roughly 50%. The V gene's germline CDR1 is DFQATT and CDR2 SNEGSKA (reference sequence). The CDR3 is 16 amino acids. Trimming cost V 0 bases and J 7 bases; bases outside gene matches: 12. This chain links TRBV20-1 with TRBJ1-2; 9 nucleotides line up with TRBD1. This clonotype originated in a human donor in good health (CMV status not recorded). Some clones in this sample may be carry-over from other donors' samples. The sequencing sample was made of CD8+ T cells from PBMCs. The CDR3, as DNA: TGCAGTGCTAGAGATCCGCCAATGACAGGGGGTAGTGGCTACACCTTC. Residues: CSARDPPMTGGSGYTF.